This passage covers 9 T cell receptor beta chains from one sample sequenced in a study of blood T cell repertoires in COVID-19. TCRdb's copy holds only in-frame clones and misses some; the assay was immunoSEQ multiplex PCR. The sample consists of more than 95,000 clones, about 81% of them appearing once. Sequenced material: peripheral blood. These TCRs come from a man between 60 and 75 years old with acute or convalescent COVID-19.

This clone occurred a few times. The CDR3, as DNA: TGTGCCAGCAGTTGGACAGGGATTGAGGATGGCTACACCTTC. This translates into CASSWTGIEDGYTF. The chain recombines TRBV6-2 or TRBV6-3 with TRBJ1-2, with 8 bases aligning to TRBD1. Germline V gives CDR1 MNHEY, CDR2 SVGEGT. V was clipped by 4 bases and J by 6 bases; unmatched bases: 7. The CDR3 sequence is 14 residues long.

V gene TRBV10-2 combines with J gene TRBJ2-5; possibly TRBD1 for D (6 bases). CDR1 is WSHSY and CDR2 is SAAADI in the germline V gene. The V end was cut by 4 bases, the J end by 5 bases, with 11 bases between. This CDR3 is 13 amino acids long. The CDR3 DNA sequence: TGCGCCAGCAGTGCACAGGGTGGGGAGACCCAGTACTTC. Residues: CASSAQGGETQYF.

This clone has just a few counts. The chain carries TRBV6-5 and TRBJ2-7, with TRBD1 identical over 10 bases. The germline CDR1 and CDR2 sequences are MNHEY and SVGAGI. CDR3 length: 16 amino acids. V gave up 0 bases and J gave up 5 bases; unmatched junction bases: 7. CDR3 region: CASSYSTGQGYDEQYF. The CDR3 region has the DNA TGTGCCAGCAGTTACTCGACGGGACAGGGGTACGACGAGCAGTACTTC.

V is TRBV6-5 and J is TRBJ2-1, with 12 positions matching TRBD1. The V and J ends lost 6 bases and 8 bases, in that order; junction bases with no gene match: 8. The CDR3 contains 15 residues. Germline V gene sequence: CDR1 MNHEY, CDR2 SVGAGI. In DNA form, the CDR3 reads TGTGCCAGCAGCCCGGGACAGGGGGCACAAGATGAGCAGTTCTTC. Its protein is CASSPGQGAQDEQFF.

This chain links TRBV5-4 with TRBJ2-5, with 7 bases that match TRBD1. Germline lookup yields CDR1 SGHNT and CDR2 YYREEE (reference sequence). With 4 bases clipped from V and 7 bases from J, the junction kept 10 bases outside the gene matches. The CDR3 sequence is 14 residues long. This CDR3 reads CASSTPGQLGTQYF. CDR3 bases: TGTGCCAGCAGCACACCGGGACAGCTGGGGACCCAGTACTTC. Full variable domain (outside the CDR3, taken from reference TRBV5-4 and TRBJ2-5): ETGVTQSPTHLIKTRGQQVTLRCSSQSGHNTVSWYQQALGQGPQFIFQYYREEENGRGNFPPRFSGLQFPNYSSELNVNALELDDSALYLCASSTPGQLGTQYFGPGTRLLVL.

This chain connects TRBV30 to TRBJ2-1; a weak D match, TRBD1 (5 bases). This CDR3 has 13 residues. The germline CDR1 and CDR2 sequences are GTSNPN and SVGIG (reference sequence). V was pared by 2 bases and J by 5 bases, with 10 bases between. This CDR3 reads CAWSQGMDNEQFF. CDR3 DNA sequence: TGTGCCTGGAGTCAGGGAATGGACAATGAGCAGTTCTTC.

The gene calls are TRBV5-4 and TRBJ2-1; TRBD1 agrees at 9 bases. In germline, CDR1 is SGHNT, CDR2 YYREEE (reference sequence). The length of the CDR3 is 14 residues. V lost 3 bases and J lost 7; bases outside the gene matches: 5. CDR3 region: CASSSTGGRNEQFF. The CDR3 coding sequence is TGTGCCAGCAGCTCGACAGGGGGTCGAAATGAGCAGTTCTTC.

The rearrangement joins TRBV29-1 to TRBJ1-4, with a weak D call TRBD1 (6 bases). The germline CDR1 and CDR2 sequences are SQVTM and ANQGSEA. The CDR3 has 13 amino acids. V lost 5 bases and J lost 0, with 7 bases in between. DNA for the CDR3: TGCAGCGTTCCAGGGGCAACTAATGAAAAACTGTTTTTT. This encodes CSVPGATNEKLFF.

Concerning this clone: The junction does not match germline at one end; this may be a read error. J is TRBJ2-1 and V is TRBV7-7, with 9 bases lining up with TRBD2. This CDR3 comprises 16 residues. Germline-derived CDR1 and CDR2 are SSHAT and FNYEAQ (reference sequence). The CDR3 loop reads CASSPSGRGGSNEQFF. The CDR3 region has the DNA TGTGCTAGCAGCCCCTCGGGGCGGGGGGGGTCGAATGAGCAGTTCTTC.